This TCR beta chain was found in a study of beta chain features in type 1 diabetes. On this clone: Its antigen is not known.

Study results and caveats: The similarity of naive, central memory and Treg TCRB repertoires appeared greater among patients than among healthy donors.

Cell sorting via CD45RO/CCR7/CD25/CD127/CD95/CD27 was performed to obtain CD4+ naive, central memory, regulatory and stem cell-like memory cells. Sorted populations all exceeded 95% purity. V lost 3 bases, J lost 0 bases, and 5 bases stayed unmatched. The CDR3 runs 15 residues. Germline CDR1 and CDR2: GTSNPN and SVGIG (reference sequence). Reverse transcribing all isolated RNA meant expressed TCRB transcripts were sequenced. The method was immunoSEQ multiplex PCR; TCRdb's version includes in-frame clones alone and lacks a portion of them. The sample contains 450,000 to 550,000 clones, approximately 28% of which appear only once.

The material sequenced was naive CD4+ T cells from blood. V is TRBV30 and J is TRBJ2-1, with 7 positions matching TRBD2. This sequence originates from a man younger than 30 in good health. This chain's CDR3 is CAWSETSRSYNEQFF. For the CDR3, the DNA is TGTGCCTGGAGCGAGACTAGCCGCTCCTACAATGAGCAGTTCTTC. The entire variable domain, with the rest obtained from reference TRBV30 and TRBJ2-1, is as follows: SQTIHQWPATLVQPVGSPLSLECTVEGTSNPNLYWYRQAAGRGLQLLFYSVGIGQISSEVPQNLSASRPQDRQFILSSKKLLLSDSGFYLCAWSETSRSYNEQFFGPGTRLTVL.